Below, 15 T cell receptor beta chains from the same sample are listed, as sequenced in a study of blood T cell repertoires in COVID-19. Generated by immunoSEQ multiplex PCR, the TCRdb table keeps only in-frame clones and is missing some. The repertoire includes just under 95,000 clones, around three quarters of them detected once, and nearly 9% sits in the top ten. The sample taken for sequencing was peripheral blood. The receptors originated from a man in his fifties who had recovered from COVID-19.

J is TRBJ2-3 and V is TRBV6-2 or TRBV6-3; no clear D gene. The length of the CDR3 is 13 residues. The V end lost 2 bases, the J end lost 0 bases, and 3 bases lay between the germline ends. The germline V gene encodes CDR1 MNHEY and CDR2 SVGEGT. CDR3 sequence: CASSYQSTDTQYF. The CDR3, as DNA: TGTGCCAGCAGTTACCAGAGCACAGATACGCAGTATTTT.

V gene TRBV6-5 combines with J gene TRBJ2-3, with 9 bases matching TRBD2. The germline gives CDR1 MNHEY, CDR2 SVGAGI. V lost 4 bases, J lost 7 bases, and 6 bases stayed unmatched. The CDR3 length is 14 residues. The CDR3 region is CASSFPGLAYTQYF. The CDR3 DNA follows: TGTGCCAGCAGTTTTCCGGGACTAGCTTATACGCAGTATTTT.

This clone was detected once. The gene calls are TRBV7-2 and TRBJ2-7; 9 bases map to TRBD2. Germline V lookup: CDR1 SGHTA, CDR2 FQGNSA. The J segment lost 2 bases and the V segment lost 1 base, leaving 3 bases of the junction unmatched. The CDR3 totals 15 residues. This chain's CDR3 is CASSLGTSETYEQYF. The CDR3 DNA follows: TGTGCCAGCAGCTTAGGGACTAGCGAGACCTACGAGCAGTACTTC. The full variable domain, its missing parts supplied by reference TRBV7-2 and TRBJ2-7, is GAGVSQSPSNKVTEKGKDVELRCDPISGHTALYWYRQSLGQGLEFLIYFQGNSAPDKSGLPSDRFSAERTGGSVSTLTIQRTQQEDSAVYLCASSLGTSETYEQYFGPGTRLTVT.

This chain connects TRBV6-5 to TRBJ2-7; D is perhaps TRBD1 (8 bases). The CDR3 sequence is 15 residues long. Between the trimmed V and J ends, which lost 6 bases and 2 bases, there was a span of 17 bases. The germline V gene has CDR1 MNHEY and CDR2 SVGAGI. The CDR3 sequence: CASRTTGGVAYEQYF. The DNA of the CDR3 is TGTGCCAGCAGAACCACAGGGGGGGTTGCCTACGAGCAGTACTTC.

The genes are TRBV7-9 and TRBJ2-3; 9 positions match TRBD2. V shed 0 bases, J shed 3 bases, and the junction held 1 base outside the gene matches. Germline values: CDR1 SEHNR, CDR2 FQNEAQ (reference sequence). The CDR3 loop spans 15 amino acids. The chain's CDR3 is CASSLASGSTDTQYF. CDR3 in DNA: TGTGCCAGCAGCTTAGCTAGCGGGAGTACAGATACGCAGTATTTT.

The gene calls are TRBV27 and TRBJ2-3; TRBD2 might be the D (5 bases). The CDR3 runs to 13 residues. The germline CDR1 and CDR2 sequences are MNHEY and SMNVEV (reference sequence). Between the trimmed V and J ends, which lost 5 bases and 7 bases, there was a span of 13 bases. This CDR3 reads CASSNRRGNTQYF. Written as DNA, the CDR3 is TGTGCCAGCAGTAACCGACGAGGGAATACGCAGTATTTT.

CDR3 protein: CASRQGANGELFF. The CDR3 bases are TGCGCCAGCAGGCAGGGGGCGAACGGGGAGCTGTTTTTT. The chain recombines TRBV10-1 with TRBJ2-2, with 8 positions matching TRBD1. Germline CDR1 reads WNHNN; CDR2 reads SYGVQD (reference sequence). The CDR3 length is 13 residues. The V and J ends lost 6 bases and 7 bases, in that order; junction bases with no gene match: 4.

V usage is TRBV7-9 and J usage is TRBJ1-2; 10 bases align to TRBD1. Trimming cost V 4 bases and J 5 bases; bases outside gene matches: 7. Germline V CDR1 and CDR2: SEHNR, FQNEAQ (reference sequence). The length of the CDR3 is 15 residues. CDR3 in amino acids: CASSSGTGETYGYTF. In DNA form, the CDR3 reads TGTGCCAGCAGCTCCGGGACAGGGGAAACTTATGGCTACACCTTC.

Regarding this clone: This same CDR3 is encoded by further DNA sequences in the sample. The rearrangement uses TRBV20-1 and TRBJ1-5, with a possible D match to TRBD1 (5 bases). The CDR3 runs 12 residues. CDR1 DFQATT and CDR2 SNEGSKA come from the germline V gene (reference sequence). Deletions cut 3 bases from V and 4 bases from J, with 7 bases between. The CDR3: CSASRGNQPQHF. CDR3 sequence (DNA): TGCAGTGCTAGTCGGGGGAATCAGCCCCAGCATTTT.

This sequence joins TRBV28 and TRBJ2-3; D call uncertain. V lost 2 bases and J lost 3, with 9 bases in between. Per germline, CDR1 MDHEN and CDR2 SYDVKM. There are 14 residues in the CDR3. For the CDR3, the DNA is TGTGCCAGCAGTTTACCTAGAATGACAGATACGCAGTATTTT. Residues: CASSLPRMTDTQYF.

This clone has a handful of counts. V gene TRBV5-4 combines with J gene TRBJ2-3, with TRBD2 matching over 9 bases. Germline V gives CDR1 SGHNT, CDR2 YYREEE (reference sequence). This CDR3 comprises 16 residues. The J segment lost 0 bases and the V segment lost 1 base, leaving 3 bases of the junction unmatched. The CDR3 DNA follows: TGTGCCAGCAGCTTGAGCGGGAGGACGAGCACAGATACGCAGTATTTT. This translates into CASSLSGRTSTDTQYF.

The table lists this clone with a count of one. V and J are TRBV19 and TRBJ1-6, with D hard to call. The germline V gene has CDR1 LNHDA and CDR2 SQIVND (reference sequence). The V and J ends lost 3 bases and 7 bases respectively, with 10 bases between them. This CDR3 comprises 14 residues. CDR3 sequence (DNA): TGTGCCAGTAGTATTACGGGAGGCAATTCACCCCTCCACTTT. It yields the protein CASSITGGNSPLHF.

This chain uses TRBV18 with TRBJ1-1, with D uncertain. The germline V gene encodes CDR1 KGHSH and CDR2 LQKENI. The CDR3 consists of 13 residues. Trimming pared 3 bases from V and 2 bases from J, leaving 7 bases between. CDR3 DNA: TGTGCCAGCTCACCCGGGATTAACACTGAAGCTTTCTTT. As protein: CASSPGINTEAFF.

The chain recombines TRBV7-2 with TRBJ2-3; 10 positions match TRBD2. The CDR3 sequence is 16 residues long. The germline gives CDR1 SGHTA, CDR2 FQGNSA. V shed 1 base and J 1 base; nucleotides not matched to a gene: 2. The CDR3 coding sequence is TGTGCCAGCAGCTTAGTGGGGACTAGCGGCACAGATACGCAGTATTTT. It codes for CASSLVGTSGTDTQYF.

J is TRBJ2-5 and V is TRBV10-3; D gene unclear. Germline loops: CDR1 ENHRY, CDR2 SYGVKD. The CDR3 has 12 residues. V was cut by 5 bases and J by 1 base, with 5 bases left in between. CDR3 bases: TGTGCCATCAGTCCGGGCCAAGAGACCCAGTACTTC. It is translated as CAISPGQETQYF.